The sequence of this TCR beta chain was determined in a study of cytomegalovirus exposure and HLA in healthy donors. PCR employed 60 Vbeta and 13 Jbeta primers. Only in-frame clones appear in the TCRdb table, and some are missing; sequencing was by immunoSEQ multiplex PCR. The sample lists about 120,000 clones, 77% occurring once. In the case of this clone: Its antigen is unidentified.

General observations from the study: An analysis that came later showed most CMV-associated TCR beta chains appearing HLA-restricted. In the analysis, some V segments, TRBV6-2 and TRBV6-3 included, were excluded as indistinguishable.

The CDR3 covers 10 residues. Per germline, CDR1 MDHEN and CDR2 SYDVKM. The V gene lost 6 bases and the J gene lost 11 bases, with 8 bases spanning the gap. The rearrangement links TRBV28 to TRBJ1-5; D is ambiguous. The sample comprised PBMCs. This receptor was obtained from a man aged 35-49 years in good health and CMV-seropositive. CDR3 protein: CASSGRAQHF. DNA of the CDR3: TGTGCCAGCAGCGGGAGGGCCCAGCATTTT.